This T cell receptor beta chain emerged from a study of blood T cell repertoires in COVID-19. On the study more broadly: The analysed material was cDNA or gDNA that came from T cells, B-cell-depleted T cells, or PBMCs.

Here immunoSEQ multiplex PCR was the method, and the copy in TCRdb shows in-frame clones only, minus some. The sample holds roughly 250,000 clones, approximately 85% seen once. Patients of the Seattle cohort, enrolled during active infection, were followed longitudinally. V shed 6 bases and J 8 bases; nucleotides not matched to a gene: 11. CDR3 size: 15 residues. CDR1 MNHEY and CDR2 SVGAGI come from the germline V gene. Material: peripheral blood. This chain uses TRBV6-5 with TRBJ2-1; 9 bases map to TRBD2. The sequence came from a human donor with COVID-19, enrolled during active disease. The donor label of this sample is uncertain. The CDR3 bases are TGTGCCAGCAGCCGCCCTAGCGGGATCAGTGATGAGCAGTTCTTC. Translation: CASSRPSGISDEQFF.